Reported below is one TCR beta chain. This CDR3 has 12 amino acids. Germline assignment: CDR1 DFQATT and CDR2 SNEGSKA (reference sequence). V lost 2 bases, J lost 8 bases, and 10 bases lay in between. This sample stems from a study of T cells in Graves' hyperthyroidism and ophthalmopathy. Authors of the study amplified TCR beta CDR3 regions from RNA transcripts. HTBI primers drove first-round RT-PCR of the TCR CDR3. MiXCR was run by TCRdb on the multiplex PCR reads, yielding one entry per CDR3 protein. Of roughly 280,000 distinct CDR3 sequences detected, approximately 21% appear once; the ten largest clones hold around 64%.

The V call is TRBV20-1, the J call TRBJ2-4; D unclear. Sequencing used blood. This sequence was found in a man aged 25-45 years with Graves' ophthalmopathy. The CDR3 DNA is TGCAGTGCTAGACGTCTAACCGACATTCAGTACTTC. Its protein product is CSARRLTDIQYF.